Listed below are T cell receptor beta chains from one sample, sequenced in a study of CD8 T cells in ankylosing spondylitis. TCRdb called the 5' RACE reads again in MiXCR, with one record for every CDR3 protein. This table has about 310,000 distinct CDR3 sequences, around 20% appearing once. The sequencing input was blood, either unsorted or a sorted T cell fraction (not recorded which). Source of these receptors: a female donor with ankylosing spondylitis or in good health (not recorded which). The CDR3 runs from the conserved cysteine through the conserved F or W. The order of the fields is J gene, V gene, clone size, D gene, CDR3 DNA, CDR3 protein. A D gene is named only where the DNA matches it firmly. Clone size is given for some rows only: seen once, a few or many times, or a class if the clone is expanded.

>TRBJ1-4|TRBV20-1|.|.
TGCAGTGCTAGGGGCATAGGGGCGCATGAAAAACTGTTTTTT
CSARGIGAHEKLFF
>TRBJ2-1|TRBV20-1|few|.
TGCAGTGCTAGGCGAGCGGCTGACAATGAGCAGTTCTTC
CSARRAADNEQFF
>TRBJ2-5|TRBV20-1|.|.
TGCAGTGCCTCCGACCTCCGAGAGACCCAGTACTTC
CSASDLRETQYF
>TRBJ2-2|TRBV12-3/TRBV12-4|.|.
TGTGCCAGCAGTCCAGGCAGCTACGGGGAGCTGTTTTTT
CASSPGSYGELFF
>TRBJ2-1|TRBV5-1|.|TRBD2
TGCGCCAGCAGCTTGGTAGGCCAGCGGGGGGGTGAGCAGTTCTTC
CASSLVGQRGGEQFF
>TRBJ1-4|TRBV18|few|TRBD1
TGTGCCAGCTCGCAATCAGGGGGCGCAACTAATGAAAAACTGTTTTTT
CASSQSGGATNEKLFF
>TRBJ2-7|TRBV7-2|few|.
TGTGCCAGCAGCTTAGGCCGCACAGGAGTTACTTCCTACGAGCAGTACTTC
CASSLGRTGVTSYEQYF
>TRBJ2-5|TRBV2|few|.
TGTGCCAGCAGCGTCGGAGGGGATAAAGAGACCCAGTACTTC
CASSVGGDKETQYF
>TRBJ2-1|TRBV28|few|TRBD1
TGTGCCAGCAGTACCCCGGGACAGTGGAATGAGCAGTTCTTC
CASSTPGQWNEQFF
>TRBJ1-1|TRBV20-1|few|.
TGCAGTGCCTACCCTCCAGAGAACACTGAAGCTTTCTTT
CSAYPPENTEAFF
>TRBJ2-1|TRBV9|.|TRBD2
TGTGCCAGCAGCGTAACTAGCGGATACTACAATGAGCAGTTCTTC
CASSVTSGYYNEQFF
>TRBJ2-2|TRBV9|few|.
TGTGCCAGCAGCGTAGATAATGTGGGGACACCCTCTGACACCGGGGAGCTGTTTTTT
CASSVDNVGTPSDTGELFF
>TRBJ1-1|TRBV12-3/TRBV12-4|.|.
TGTGCCAGCAGTCGGTTGGTGAACACTGAAGCTTTCTTT
CASSRLVNTEAFF
>TRBJ2-1|TRBV20-1|few|TRBD2
TGCAGTGCTTTTCCCCTGGGAGGGAGGGAGAGGAACAATGAGCAGTTCTTC
CSAFPLGGRERNNEQFF
>TRBJ2-3|TRBV7-2|many|.
TGTGCCAGCAGCTTATACGGGGGAGGCACAGATACGCAGTATTTT
CASSLYGGGTDTQYF
>TRBJ2-7|TRBV10-3|few|.
TGTGCCATCAGCGACCCATTCTACGAGCAGTACTTC
CAISDPFYEQYF
>TRBJ1-3|TRBV12-3/TRBV12-4|few|.
TGTGCCAGCAGGCTACAGGGAAGAAACACCATATATTTT
CASRLQGRNTIYF
>TRBJ1-6|TRBV6-1|.|.
TGTGCCAGCAGAGAAGGGGAGTACGGTTCACCCCTCCACTTT
CASREGEYGSPLHF
>TRBJ1-4|TRBV7-2|.|.
TGTGCCAGCAGCTTTGAAGGGCGGGGAAAACTGTTTTTT
CASSFEGRGKLFF
>TRBJ2-2|TRBV4-2|few|.
TGTGCCAGCAGCCAAGATCGAGGTGGAGGGCGGGAGAACACCGGGGAGCTGTTTTTT
CASSQDRGGGRENTGELFF
>TRBJ2-7|TRBV20-1|.|.
TGCAGTGCCCCCCTGACTTATCGGGAGCAGTACTTC
CSAPLTYREQYF
>TRBJ2-4|TRBV20-1|few|TRBD2
TGCAGTGCTAGGGTACTAGCGGGACCCAACACGGACATTCAGTACTTC
CSARVLAGPNTDIQYF
>TRBJ1-4|TRBV7-9|.|.
TGTGCCAGCAGCCCCTCGGGCAGGGATGAAAAACTGTTTTTT
CASSPSGRDEKLFF
>TRBJ2-1|TRBV6-4|few|.
TGTGCCAGCAGTTCTGAGCGTTACAATGAGCAGTTCTTC
CASSSERYNEQFF
>TRBJ2-3|TRBV20-1|.|TRBD2
TGCAGTGTTTACCCTAGCGGGACTACAGATACGCAGTATTTT
CSVYPSGTTDTQYF
>TRBJ2-5|TRBV28|few|.
TGTGCCAGCAGTTTAAGGGGCCCAGTTCCCCAGTACTTC
CASSLRGPVPQYF
>TRBJ2-2|TRBV3-1|few|.
TGTGCCAGCAGCCAAGATGTAGGGACTGGCACCGGGGAGCTGTTTTTT
CASSQDVGTGTGELFF
>TRBJ2-7|TRBV7-2|few|.
TGTGCCAGCAGCTTAAAGCAGCGGGCGGAGCAGTACTTC
CASSLKQRAEQYF
>TRBJ1-6|TRBV2|.|.
TGTGCCAGCAGTGAACTGAGGGCTGGGGGATCACCCCTCCACTTT
CASSELRAGGSPLHF
>TRBJ1-2|TRBV6-1|many|.
TGTGCCAGCAGTTTCGACTGGCAGGCCCGAGATGGCTACACCTTC
CASSFDWQARDGYTF
>TRBJ2-3|TRBV29-1|.|.
TGCAGCGTTGGTGTCGGGAGTTCAGATACGCAGTATTTT
CSVGVGSSDTQYF
>TRBJ2-2|TRBV7-9|.|TRBD2
TGTGCCAGCAGCTTATCAGCGGGACGCACCGGGGAGCTGTTTTTT
CASSLSAGRTGELFF
>TRBJ2-3|TRBV10-3|many|.
TGTGCCAGCAGATATCTAGCAGGGAGTACAGATACGCAGTATTTT
CASRYLAGSTDTQYF
>TRBJ1-4|TRBV12-3/TRBV12-4|.|.
TGTGCCAGCAGTTTACACGCCACAGGTGAAAAACTGTTTTTT
CASSLHATGEKLFF
>TRBJ2-5|TRBV18|.|TRBD2
TGTGCCAGCTCACCAGTCACTAGCGGGGGCCAAGAGACCCAGTACTTC
CASSPVTSGGQETQYF
>TRBJ2-1|TRBV24-1|many|TRBD2
TGTGCCACCAGTGCAGCCGGGACTAGCGGAATCAATGAGCAGTTCTTC
CATSAAGTSGINEQFF
>TRBJ2-3|TRBV20-1|.|.
TGCAGTGCTAGAGCCTCCCCGGGACCTTGGGATACGCAGTATTTT
CSARASPGPWDTQYF
>TRBJ1-1|TRBV7-6|.|.
TGTGCCAGCAGCTTAGCCGGTAGTCTGAACACTGAAGCTTTCTTT
CASSLAGSLNTEAFF
>TRBJ2-5|TRBV19|.|.
TGTGCCAGTAGTATAAAACCGCAAGAGACCCAGTACTTC
CASSIKPQETQYF
>TRBJ2-3|TRBV5-6|.|.
TGTGCCAGCAGCCCACTCGAGGGAGGAACGGCAGATACGCAGTATTTT
CASSPLEGGTADTQYF
>TRBJ1-4|TRBV4-3|many|.
TGCGCCAGCAGCCATGGTATCAGGGGTGAAGAAAAACTGTTTTTT
CASSHGIRGEEKLFF
>TRBJ2-5|TRBV6-6|once|.
TGTGCCAGCAGCCATACACCTCAAGAGACCCAGTACTTC
CASSHTPQETQYF
>TRBJ2-2|TRBV5-1|.|.
TGCGCCAGCAGCGCCCGACAGAGCAACACCGGGGAGCTGTTTTTT
CASSARQSNTGELFF
>TRBJ2-3|TRBV5-1|.|TRBD2
TGCGCCAGCAGCTCTTCGGGAGGAGGGGCAGATACGCAGTATTTT
CASSSSGGGADTQYF
>TRBJ2-3|TRBV6-2/TRBV6-3|few|.
TGTGCCAGCAGTCCCCCCATGCGGCGGGCAAGCGGTACGCAGTATTTT
CASSPPMRRASGTQYF
>TRBJ2-3|TRBV30|.|TRBD2
TGTGCCTGGAGTGTACGGGGGGCAGATACGCAGTATTTT
CAWSVRGADTQYF
>TRBJ2-1|TRBV28|few|TRBD2
TGTGCCACCCAACTAGCGGGACGCTACAATGAGCAGTTCTTC
CATQLAGRYNEQFF
>TRBJ2-5|TRBV6-2/TRBV6-3|.|TRBD2
TGTGCCAGCAGTTACTCCGGACTAGCGGGAGAGGTTGGGACCCAGTACTTC
CASSYSGLAGEVGTQYF
>TRBJ1-5|TRBV7-2|few|.
TGTGCCAGCAGCTTAGCGGGGAGGGGTGGTCAGCCCCAGCATTTT
CASSLAGRGGQPQHF
>TRBJ2-1|TRBV27|.|.
TGTGCCAGCAGTTCTGACTCGACGGGACCAACTGAGGCGTACAATGAGCAGTTCTTC
CASSSDSTGPTEAYNEQFF
>TRBJ2-5|TRBV20-1|.|TRBD2
TGCAGTGCAGAAACTAGCGGGCAAGAGACCCAGTACTTC
CSAETSGQETQYF
>TRBJ2-1|TRBV6-2/TRBV6-3|.|.
TGTGCCAGCAGTTACTCGGAGCTGCGGTACAATGAGCAGTTCTTC
CASSYSELRYNEQFF
>TRBJ1-4|TRBV15|.|.
TGTGCCACCAGCAGAGTAGGAAAAACAGCAGACGAAAAACTGTTTTTT
CATSRVGKTADEKLFF
>TRBJ2-5|TRBV27|.|.
TGTGCCAGCAGTTTAGGGCTAGGTCGGGGGACCCAGTACTTC
CASSLGLGRGTQYF